This entry concerns a single TCR beta chain. Its antigen is currently not known. No base-level quality is on record; no much larger clone is a single base apart. The cohort was made up of roughly 670 healthy bone marrow donors. All cohort members were sampled while nominally healthy, although unrecorded immune exposures were likely present. The donor was CMV seronegative and belonged to the group of under 400 seronegative cohort members. Each donor provided a peripheral blood sample, and peripheral blood mononuclear cells were used for TCR beta sequencing. The Qiagen DNeasy Blood Extraction Kit was used to extract genomic DNA from the blood cell samples. The data originate from a study of cytomegalovirus exposure and HLA in healthy donors (dated by TCRdb to about 2017). At the level of the whole study: In an earlier analysis of several hundred of the donors, 250 to 350 Gb of sequence data and approximately 100 million unique TCR beta sequences from 180 million or so T cells were reported. Both class I and class II loci were covered by HLA typing, at four-digit resolution. Of the 300 to 400 genotyped donors, roughly 85% fell in the genetic ancestry cluster associated with self-reported Caucasian donors. The study was designed to test whether signatures of past pathogen exposure could be identified by cataloging public T cell receptors. The study profiled the T cell repertoires of about 720 subjects by immunosequencing and related them to cytomegalovirus serostatus. The later analysis used no new phenotypic data to find candidate immune exposures, relying instead on TCR beta sequences and their occurrence across donors. The number of donors typed differed by locus, with roughly 629-640 for A, B, C, DRB1 and DQB1, over 500 for DQA1, approximately 570 for DPA1, and some 440 for DPB1. Alongside the repertoire data, information on donor age, sex, ethnicity and CMV serostatus was compiled. Around 330 gigabases of sequencing data and approximately 91 million unique TCR sequences made up an early release that covered about 640 HLA-typed donors. In a later analysis, previously published TCR beta repertoires from some 640 donors were re-analyzed and high-resolution HLA genotyping was added so that TCR occurrence patterns could be studied. Roughly 5 DR-DQ haplotypes were handled as single units for association and clustering because linkage in the cohort was strong. All discovery cohort repertoires had been generated using a single sequencing platform. A separate validation cohort of some 130 different subjects was used in addition to the 666-subject first cohort. In an earlier analysis of a few hundred of the donors, high-throughput TCR beta sequencing was used to judge whether each TCR beta V gene segment behaved as functional or pseudogenic. On average, 235,054 unique TCR beta nucleotide sequences were sequenced per donor among 398 genotyped donors of the cohort, with roughly 18% of those sequences being non-productive. High-throughput TCR immunosequencing, statistical association of individual TCRs with disease status, and machine learning were combined to predict cytomegalovirus infection status. A later genetic analysis took genome-wide SNP genotypes for about three fifths of the 666 donors and used that subset as a discovery cohort. General study outcomes and caveats: In an earlier analysis of roughly 500 of the donors, most TCR beta V segments appeared in productive rearrangements about 87% or about 30% of the time, broadly matching IMGT annotations. Some IMGT-functional V segments, including TRBV6-2 and TRBV6-3, could not be told apart with the 87-base-pair reads, so those segments were excluded. A later analysis found that TCR association rates varied across HLA loci, with DRB1 alleles showing the most associated TCRs and HLA-C alleles the fewest. In a later analysis, HLA-associated TCR beta chains showed more clonal expansion and lower generation probabilities than non-associated chains that were equally common. Cytomegalovirus status was reported to be diagnosed by the classifier with high specificity and sensitivity in both the original and validation cohorts. According to a later analysis, parvovirus B19, influenza, CMV and Epstein-Barr virus appeared linked to several top co-occurrence clusters. The study gave a list of more than 150 TCR beta chains associated with cytomegalovirus. The authors suggested that the approach could potentially be extended to other disease states and immunological phenotypes. Compared with the 666-donor mean, donors in an Asian-associated ancestry cluster had fewer N-insertions in productive TCRs, according to a later genetic analysis. An association between a missense DCLRE1C variant and V-gene and J-gene trimming of TCR beta chains was found in a later genetic analysis and replicated in an independent cohort. The only immune exposure information available for the cohort was CMV serostatus. A further reported finding was that TCR beta sequences accurately predicted the HLA-A and HLA-B alleles for most subjects in the first cohort. At a false discovery rate of 0.05, a later analysis linked under 20,000 TCR beta sequences to specific HLA alleles. Because counts were too low, about 18 rarely observed V segments, including chromosome 9 orphons, were left out of the earlier analysis of several hundred of the donors. Assigning TCR associations to individual alleles was difficult when HLA alleles, especially DR and DQ, strongly co-occurred. A cluster of highly shared sequence variants was judged likely to represent a technical artifact of the sequencing pipeline. This cohort had only TCR beta chains sequenced, and the lack of alpha or paired-chain data limited which features could be detected. Roughly uniform sequencing depth across donors was assumed in presence/absence analyses, although this assumption may not hold. Because HLA typing was missing for some donors at each locus, association tests included only the typed subset. In vitro tests confirmed that a few of the cytomegalovirus-associated TCR beta chains recognize cytomegalovirus antigens. Correlated functional status among segregating V segments might reflect linkage disequilibrium, but an unknown experimental factor could not be ruled out. According to a later analysis, most CMV-associated TCR beta chains appeared to be HLA-restricted, and the HLA associations seemed to be driven largely by CMV exposure. Most TCR sequences were observed very rarely across donors, whereas some public TCRs were present in many individuals.

The germline V gene specifies SGHVS as CDR1 and FNYEAQ as CDR2. A distance of 16 bases separates the germline ends of V and J, which lose 5 bases and 3 bases respectively. From the cysteine through the phenylalanine, the CDR3 covers 15 amino acids. Only the CDR3 DNA is retained, 45 bases long and in frame from the first base. Library method: the immunoSEQ multiplex PCR assay. For the multiplex PCR, a mixture combining 60 forward primers for TCR Vbeta segments and 13 reverse primers for TCR Jbeta segments was used. Amplification of the CDR3 region of rearranged TCR beta genes was performed with a multiplex PCR assay on genomic DNA. The amplified TCR beta libraries were sequenced on the Illumina HiSeq System as 87-base-pair reads. The original pipeline was this. A later analysis counted about 82 million unique TCR beta chains across the approximately 700 repertoires, and 9 million to 14 million of these chains were shared by at least two donors. To remove PCR and sequencing errors, raw reads were error-corrected and collapsed into unique sequences using a nearest-neighbor algorithm that merged closely related sequences. CDR3 sequences were aligned to IMGT reference sequences to assign V, D and J gene segments. For a sequence to be retained, a match of at least six nucleotides to both a V gene segment and a J gene segment was required. A rearrangement counted as productive if the CDR3 had no stop codons and remained in frame with V and J, and every other rearrangement counted as non-productive. Following IMGT convention, CDR3 was defined as the stretch from the second conserved V-encoded cysteine up to the conserved J-encoded phenylalanine. The earlier analysis of about 570 of the donors excluded any sequence lacking an unambiguous match to a single V gene segment. In an earlier analysis of 587 of the donors, V segments were called functional above 56.7% productive rearrangements and were called segregating when the between-donor standard deviation exceeded 5%. A statistical classification framework was built for diagnosing cytomegalovirus status from the catalog of TCR beta chain sequences. In a later analysis, TCR nucleotide sequences were compared against IMGT/GENE-DB human TR gene sequences so that V and J genes could be assigned. In a later analysis, CDR3 sequences and most-parsimonious VDJ recombination scenarios were assigned using the TCRdist pipeline. A later analysis defined each TCR beta chain by its CDR3 amino acid sequence plus V-gene family, and excluded reads lacking a unique V-gene family. As a way to deal with suspected cross-contamination and a sequencing artifact, a later analysis dropped 450 to 600 nucleotide sequences that were highly shared and had low generation probability. In a later analysis, a clonal expansion index for each public chain was calculated from normalized within-repertoire ranks of inferred template counts. A later analysis computed generation probabilities with a VDJ recombination model fitted to out-of-frame rearrangements, and checked the results against IGoR. In a later analysis, hypergeometric tests were used to score TCR-TCR, TCR-HLA and TCR-CMV co-occurrence, with a repertoire-size bias correction applied to TCR pairs. To estimate false discovery rates, a later analysis permuted the HLA or CMV assignments 20 times. In a later analysis, co-occurring TCRs were grouped using DBSCAN, with TCRdist sequence similarity added in when clustering inside HLA-allele-positive subsets. For co-occurrence clustering, repertoires with fewer than 30,000 or more than 120,000 public chains were excluded, along with a handful of repertoires with anomalous nucleotide sharing. TCRdb limited this immuneACCESS table to in-frame rearrangements with V and J called. A share of clones is missing; checked studies link under half to unresolved V genes, and the rest is unexplained. Clone size and the V and J calls come from that table; the DNA yielded D and trimming. This sample gives about 120,000 clones in total; more than 80% of them show up just once. Together, the top ten hold 3% to 4% of the sample.

This sequence originates from a male donor in good health and CMV-seronegative. Sequenced material: PBMCs. The chain joins TRBV7-6 to TRBJ1-1; tentative D gene TRBD1, with 5 bases matching. CDR3 loop: CASSPPGVGHTEAFF. The nucleotide sequence is given as TGTGCCAGCAGCCCACCGGGGGTGGGGCACACTGAAGCTTTCTTT.